These 16 T cell receptor beta chains were sequenced from one sample in a study of radiotherapy plus CTLA-4 blockade in lung cancer. Here immunoSEQ multiplex PCR was the method, and the copy in TCRdb shows in-frame clones only, minus some. The sample consists of 90,000 to 100,000 clones, roughly 74% of them appearing once. The specimen comprised peripheral blood, sampled from a patient treated with radiotherapy plus ipilimumab. These receptors were collected from a human donor with non-small cell lung cancer who had a partial response to radiotherapy plus ipilimumab. Some clones in this sample may be carry-over from other donors' samples.

V usage is TRBV4-1 and J usage is TRBJ2-7; 8 bases align to TRBD1. The CDR3 is made up of 20 amino acids. Germline V gives CDR1 MGHRA, CDR2 YSYEKL. V gave up 0 bases and J gave up 3 bases; unmatched junction bases: 19. The CDR3 coding sequence is TGCGCCAGCAGCCAAGATCCTACGACAGGGGAAGGTTCTTATGACTACGAGCAGTACTTC. Amino acid sequence: CASSQDPTTGEGSYDYEQYF.

In this sample, this clone turned up once. The J gene is TRBJ1-1, the V gene TRBV7-9; 8 bases align to TRBD1. The CDR3 is made up of 14 amino acids. The V gene's germline CDR1 is SEHNR and CDR2 FQNEAQ (reference sequence). Losses at the gene ends were 3 bases for V and 4 bases for J; bases not matched to a gene: 4. The CDR3: CASSFTGGSTEAFF. In nucleotides, the CDR3 is TGTGCCAGCAGCTTCACAGGGGGAAGCACTGAAGCTTTCTTT.

In its sample, this clone was seen once. The chain joins TRBV7-6 to TRBJ2-1; 8 bases align to TRBD1. The CDR3 is made up of 15 amino acids. Germline V gene lookup returns CDR1 SGHVS and CDR2 FNYEAQ. With 3 bases clipped from V and 6 bases from J, the junction kept 7 bases outside the gene matches. CDR3 protein: CASSFRTGRFNEQFF. The CDR3 DNA sequence: TGTGCCAGCAGCTTCCGGACAGGGAGGTTCAATGAGCAGTTCTTC.

V is TRBV27 and J is TRBJ1-1, with D possibly being TRBD1 (6 bases). Germline V gives CDR1 MNHEY, CDR2 SMNVEV (reference sequence). The CDR3 has 14 residues. The V end lost 4 bases, the J end lost 7 bases, and 16 bases lay between the germline ends. The CDR3 here is CASSSTGSVSEAFF. CDR3 sequence (DNA): TGTGCCAGCAGTTCTACAGGGTCGGTGAGTGAAGCTTTCTTT.

The V and J genes are TRBV6-6 and TRBJ1-2; 10 bases are a match to TRBD1. V gave up 5 bases and J gave up 3 bases; unmatched junction bases: 9. Germline V CDR1 and CDR2: MNHNY, SVGAGI (reference sequence). The CDR3 sequence is 16 residues long. The CDR3 DNA is TGTGCCAGCAGTACCCTCGTCGGGACAGGGGACTATGGCTACACCTTC. This translates into CASSTLVGTGDYGYTF.

V usage is TRBV7-8 and J usage is TRBJ1-5; no clear D. With 1 base removed from V and 5 bases from J, the gap between germline ends came to 6 bases. CDR3 length: 13 amino acids. Germline CDR1 is SGHVS and CDR2 is FQNEAQ. In nucleotides, the CDR3 is TGTGCCAGCAGCTTAGTATCTGATCAGCCCCAGCATTTT. Translated, it gives CASSLVSDQPQHF. The full variable domain, rest sourced from reference TRBV7-8 and TRBJ1-5, is GAGVSQSPRYKVAKRGQDVALRCDPISGHVSLFWYQQALGQGPEFLTYFQNEAQLDKSGLPSDRFFAERPEGSVSTLKIQRTQQEDSAVYLCASSLVSDQPQHFGDGTRLSIL.

The chain combines TRBV28 with TRBJ1-1; no clear D gene. With 2 bases removed from V and 2 bases from J, the gap between germline ends came to 9 bases. CDR3 size: 14 residues. The germline CDR1 and CDR2 sequences are MDHEN and SYDVKM. The CDR3 reads CASSLSGSNTEAFF. CDR3 bases: TGTGCCAGCAGTTTAAGCGGCTCTAACACTGAAGCTTTCTTT.

V usage is TRBV4-2 and J usage is TRBJ2-1, with TRBD1 matching 7 bases. The J segment lost 3 bases and the V segment lost 8 bases, leaving 7 bases of the junction unmatched. CDR1 and CDR2 (germline): LGHNA, YNFKEQ. The CDR3 runs 14 residues. This CDR3 reads CASGIGGLYNEQFF. The DNA of the CDR3 is TGTGCCAGCGGGATAGGGGGCCTCTACAATGAGCAGTTCTTC.

The count of this clone is one. This sequence joins TRBV9 and TRBJ2-3; perhaps TRBD2 as D (6 bases). V was shortened by 3 bases and J by 3 bases, with 17 bases between the two germline ends. There are 16 residues in the CDR3. The germline gives CDR1 SGDLS, CDR2 YYNGEE. The chain's CDR3 is CASSAAPSVGTDTQYF. CDR3 nucleotides: TGTGCCAGCAGCGCTGCCCCTAGCGTAGGAACAGATACGCAGTATTTT.

The genes are TRBV6-6 and TRBJ1-5; D is unclear. Germline assignment: CDR1 MNHNY and CDR2 SVGAGI (reference sequence). The CDR3 is 15 residues long. V dropped 6 bases and J dropped 2 bases, with 14 bases sitting between them. CDR3 loop: CASSTGGRGNQPQHF. The CDR3 DNA reads TGTGCCAGCAGCACCGGAGGCCGCGGCAATCAGCCCCAGCATTTT.

V gene TRBV7-8 combines with J gene TRBJ2-3, with D possibly matching TRBD2 (6 bases). Germline CDR1 is SGHVS and CDR2 is FQNEAQ. The germline V and J ends were trimmed by 5 bases and 5 bases, with 17 bases remaining between them. The CDR3 consists of 15 residues. This CDR3 reads CASSPTWRRGDTQYF. The DNA for the CDR3 is TGTGCCAGCAGCCCGACTTGGCGGAGGGGAGATACGCAGTATTTT.

This chain joins TRBV30 and TRBJ2-1; tentatively, D is TRBD2 (6 bases). The CDR3 is made up of 13 amino acids. Deletions cut 5 bases from V and 6 bases from J, with 14 bases between. Per the germline V gene, CDR1 is GTSNPN and CDR2 is SVGIG (reference sequence). The CDR3 DNA follows: TGTGCCTGGTCGGGGGACTTCCCCAATGAGCAGTTCTTC. It encodes CAWSGDFPNEQFF.

The rearrangement joins TRBV5-1 to TRBJ2-2; a weak D match, TRBD2 (6 bases). Germline V gene data show CDR1 as SGHRS and CDR2 as YFSETQ. This CDR3 contains 17 residues. V lost 2 bases and J lost 1, with 15 bases in between. The CDR3 sequence is CASSLGGNSLNTGELFF. CDR3 bases: TGCGCCAGCAGCTTAGGCGGGAACAGCCTGAACACCGGGGAGCTGTTTTTT.

In its sample, this clone was seen a few times. This chain connects TRBV10-2 to TRBJ1-5; possibly TRBD1 for D (6 bases). Germline V gene sequence: CDR1 WSHSY, CDR2 SAAADI. The CDR3 is made up of 15 amino acids. Trimming took off 0 bases at V and 6 bases at J, with 12 bases between the two ends. The CDR3 nucleotides read TGCGCCAGCAGTGAGTCTGGGGGGGCGCTTCAGCCCCAGCATTTT. Amino acids: CASSESGGALQPQHF.

This clone has just a few counts. The rearrangement uses TRBV5-1 and TRBJ2-2, with D tentatively TRBD1 (5 bases). Between the trimmed V and J ends, which lost 5 bases and 0 bases, there was a span of 8 bases. The CDR3 length is 14 residues. CDR1 and CDR2 (germline): SGHRS, YFSETQ. CDR3 sequence: CASRGQTNTGELFF. The CDR3 bases are TGCGCCAGCAGAGGACAAACGAACACCGGGGAGCTGTTTTTT.

This clone was picked up a small number of times. The rearrangement uses TRBV6-1 and TRBJ1-1; 7 bases agree with TRBD1. Germline values: CDR1 MNHNS, CDR2 SASEGT. The CDR3 consists of 12 residues. V lost 5 bases and J lost 8; bases outside the gene matches: 5. CDR3 nucleotide sequence: TGTGCCAGCAGTACGACAGGGATGGAAGCTTTCTTT. It translates to CASSTTGMEAFF.